This T cell receptor beta chain was documented in a study of T cells in Graves' hyperthyroidism and ophthalmopathy (dated by TCRdb to the late 2010s). Background for the entire study: Peripheral blood samples were taken at initial diagnosis, before any treatment was given. A discovery cohort of around 98 patients, roughly 45 with Graves' ophthalmopathy and about 60 with stable Graves' hyperthyroidism, was used to find distinguishing TCR V-J signatures. Whether ophthalmopathy could be predicted prospectively was tested in an independent validation cohort made up of approximately 19 hyperthyroidism patients plus 17 patients who later progressed to ophthalmopathy. The roughly 91 discovery patients were randomly divided into training and test sets at a 7:3 ratio. Thyroid tissue and blood T-cell repertoires from six Graves' hyperthyroidism patients were also compared in the study. After blood sampling, hyperthyroidism patients were treated with methimazole at a starting dose of 30 mg daily, and ophthalmopathy patients were treated with high-dose intravenous methylprednisolone. TCR Vbeta CDR3 sequencing of fewer than 150 peripheral blood samples (approximately 44 ophthalmopathy, about 74 hyperthyroidism and about 17 progressor patients) is reported in the paper.

Measured from the cysteine to the phenylalanine, the CDR3 is 14 residues long. The DNA shown is the 42-base CDR3, in frame from base 1. The germline V and J ends show losses of 8 bases and 0 bases respectively, and no gene match explains 6 bases of the junction. TCR beta CDR3 regions were amplified from RNA transcripts. For the first round of RT-PCR on the TCR CDR3, the HTBI primer set was used together with the Qiagen OneStep RT-PCR kit. A second multiplex PCR round built the libraries, followed by size selection and purification. The libraries were sequenced on an Illumina HiSeq2000 using paired-end 100 bp reads. In the source study's methods: SOAPnuke was used to process the raw data, removing reads that contained adapters or uncalled bases, had a mean Phred below 15, or lacked an exact match to the constant primer or identifier. High-quality paired reads were merged using COPE v1.2.5, and each unique nucleotide sequence was defined as a clonotype. MiTCR v1.1 was used to align clonotypes to the IMGT TRBV, TRBD and TRBJ reference segments. Analysis was restricted to V-J combinations with a frequency above 0.0001, which covered roughly 99% of repertoires. The TCS score was defined as F50 (clonal expansion) divided by E x V (chaos), with BLOSUM62-based TCRdist calculated between CDR3 peptides within each V-J. Welch's t-statistics and random forest reduced 500 to 650 V-J features to 10 to 15, which were used in a naive Bayes classifier (R e1071). The Morisita-Horn index was used to measure how similar the thyroid and blood repertoires were. TCRdb cleaned the public reads at Q25 with fastp, built clones with MiXCR and kept in-frame beta chains. When rows share a CDR3 protein, they turn into one entry using the most common DNA and genes. The V and J calls reflect TCRdb's pipeline rather than the authors' work. Recorded for this sample are about 59,000 distinct CDR3 sequences; approximately 53% of them occurred a single time. The ten biggest clones cover approximately 3.4% of the sample.

In this sample, this clonotype turned up many times. Its recognized antigen is unknown. No much larger clone is present one base from it, and per-base qualities are unavailable. Ophthalmopathy patients had moderately to severely active disease, with a Clinical Activity Score of 3 or more, a NOSPECS grade of 4 or more, and a disease duration of less than 3 months. The study excluded patients with uncontrolled infections, other autoimmune diseases, pregnancy or lactation. Clinical symptoms, serum thyroxine and TRAb, thyroid ultrasound, and orbital computed tomography formed the basis for the diagnoses. PBMCs were separated from around 9.1 ml of fresh peripheral blood using Ficoll-Paque density gradient centrifugation. Trizol reagent was used to extract total RNA, and RNA quality was then checked on an Agilent 2100 Bioanalyzer. Results and caveats for the whole study, not just this receptor: Sample size was not statistically predetermined, and blinding of investigators to group allocation was not performed. In cross-validation, a model built on a 13 V-J signature told ophthalmopathy apart from stable hyperthyroidism with approximately 90% sensitivity and approximately 84% specificity, and in testing the same model reached 80%/75%. During validation, the model predicted progression to ophthalmopathy a median of roughly 7.1 months ahead of onset, with roughly 65% sensitivity and roughly 75% specificity. Most expanded thyroid clonotypes (frequency above 0.001) were also found in blood, which suggests that blood repertoires may mirror thyroid immune responses.

The receptor was isolated from a woman aged 55-75 years with Graves' ophthalmopathy. The chain couples TRBV12-3 or TRBV12-4 to TRBJ1-1, and TRBD1 aligns with 7 junction nucleotides. Specimen: blood. The CDR3 reads CASHIRGMNTEAFF. The DNA reads TGTGCCAGCCATATCAGGGGGATGAACACTGAAGCTTTCTTT.